This passage covers 25 T cell receptor beta chains from one sample sequenced in a study of blood T cell repertoires in COVID-19. TCRdb's copy holds only in-frame clones and misses some; the assay was immunoSEQ multiplex PCR. The sample holds 250,000 to 300,000 clones, 89% seen once. The sequenced sample was PBMCs or T cells enriched from blood (not recorded which). These receptors came from a woman aged 40 to 49 who had recovered from COVID-19.

The chain couples TRBV24-1 to TRBJ2-1; 8 bases match TRBD1. The CDR3 length is 17 residues. Trimming at V came to 4 bases and at J to 2 bases, leaving 9 bases not matched to a gene. CDR1 KGHDR and CDR2 SFDVKD come from the germline V gene. This chain's CDR3 is CATSDPRGTGAYNEQFF. DNA of the CDR3: TGTGCCACCAGTGACCCGAGGGGGACAGGAGCCTACAATGAGCAGTTCTTC.

The CDR3 loop is CASSLDGTRNNSPLHF. CDR3 nucleotides: TGCGCCAGCAGCTTGGACGGGACAAGGAATAATTCACCCCTCCACTTT. The chain joins TRBV5-1 to TRBJ1-6, with D maybe TRBD1 (6 bases). Germline loops: CDR1 SGHRS, CDR2 YFSETQ. The CDR3 has 16 amino acids. V shed 0 bases and J shed 5 bases, with 12 bases lying between them.

Details on this clone: Germline is not matched at one junction end, which may reflect a read error. CDR3 nucleotide sequence: TGTGCCAGCAGCGTAGGGACAGGGGGCACAGCTTTCTTT. This sequence encodes CASSVGTGGTAFF. V is TRBV13 and J is TRBJ1-1; 12 bases line up with TRBD1. The germline V gene has CDR1 PRHDT and CDR2 FYEKMQ (reference sequence). This CDR3 is 13 amino acids long.

The V and J genes are TRBV19 and TRBJ2-1, with D possibly matching TRBD2 (6 bases). V was cut by 8 bases and J by 0 bases, with 14 bases left in between. From germline, CDR1 is LNHDA and CDR2 SQIVND (reference sequence). The CDR3 is 15 residues long. The CDR3, as DNA: TGTGCCAGTTCCGTGGGAGGCAGCTCCTACAATGAGCAGTTCTTC. Translating it yields CASSVGGSSYNEQFF.

The chain couples TRBV19 to TRBJ2-6, with 7 nucleotides matching TRBD1. The V segment lost 7 bases and the J segment 4 bases; nucleotides outside the gene matches: 4. This CDR3 contains 14 residues. CDR1 is LNHDA, CDR2 SQIVND, per germline (reference sequence). This chain's CDR3 is CASNRGSGANVLTF. CDR3 in DNA: TGTGCCAGTAACAGGGGAAGCGGGGCCAACGTCCTGACTTTC. Together with reference TRBV19 and TRBJ2-6, the CDR3 gives the full variable domain: DGGITQSPKYLFRKEGQNVTLSCEQNLNHDAMYWYRQDPGQGLRLIYYSQIVNDFQKGDIAEGYSVSREKKESFPLTVTSAQKNPTAFYLCASNRGSGANVLTFGAGSRLTVL.

This sequence joins TRBV5-4 and TRBJ1-6; possible D gene TRBD1, 6 bases. The germline CDR1 and CDR2 sequences are SGHNT and YYREEE (reference sequence). There are 15 residues in the CDR3. V was clipped by 4 bases and J by 8 bases, with 16 bases between them. The CDR3 DNA is TGTGCCAGCAGCGGTTCCCAGGGACAAGATTCACCCCTCCACTTT. Encoded protein: CASSGSQGQDSPLHF.

This clone is a singleton in its sample. This sequence joins TRBV2 and TRBJ2-3, with 13 bases matching TRBD2. The CDR3 sequence is 16 residues long. The V gene end was trimmed by 4 bases and the J gene end by 3 bases; junction bases not matched to a gene: 4. Looked up from germline, CDR1 is SNHLY and CDR2 is FYNNEI. Here the CDR3 reads CASSGTSGGATDTQYF. The CDR3 coding sequence is TGTGCCAGCAGTGGGACTAGCGGGGGAGCTACAGATACGCAGTATTTT.

The V gene is TRBV4-1, the J gene TRBJ1-2; D gene uncertain. Germline loops: CDR1 MGHRA, CDR2 YSYEKL. V was clipped by 7 bases and J by 8 bases, with 14 bases between them. The CDR3 loop spans 12 amino acids. The CDR3 DNA follows: TGCGCCAGCATGGGTAAGGAGTACGGCTACACCTTC. This codes for CASMGKEYGYTF.

On this clone itself: One end of the junction does not line up with germline, which may come from a read error. The CDR3 loop reads CASSLVPATGELFF. For the CDR3, the DNA is TGTGCTAGCAGCTTAGTCCCCGCGACCGGGGAGCTGTTTTTT. This rearrangement joins TRBV7-7 to TRBJ2-2, with D unclear. The CDR3 sequence is 14 residues long. Germline-derived CDR1 and CDR2 are SSHAT and FNYEAQ (reference sequence). Filled out from reference TRBV7-7 and TRBJ2-2, the complete variable domain reads GAGVSQSPRYKVTKRGQDVTLRCDPISSHATLYWYQQALGQGPEFLTYFNYEAQPDKSGLPSDRFSAERPEGSISTLTIQRTEQRDSAMYRCASSLVPATGELFFGEGSRLTVL.

The V gene is TRBV7-2, the J gene TRBJ2-5; 9 bases agree with TRBD2. There are 14 residues in the CDR3. Germline CDR1 SGHTA, CDR2 FQGNSA. V shed 5 bases, J shed 4 bases, and the junction held 5 bases outside the gene matches. This chain's CDR3 is CASSPGLASETQYF. CDR3 bases: TGTGCCAGCAGCCCGGGACTAGCCTCAGAGACCCAGTACTTC.

This sequence joins TRBV3-1 (or the pseudogene TRBV3-2) and TRBJ1-5, with D possibly TRBD1 on 6 matching bases. The CDR3 sequence is 14 residues long. Germline loops: CDR1 LGHDT, CDR2 YNNKEL (reference sequence). V dropped 3 bases and J dropped 2 bases, with 8 bases sitting between them. This chain's CDR3 is CASSQRQGNQPQHF. DNA of the CDR3: TGTGCCAGCAGCCAGCGACAGGGCAATCAGCCCCAGCATTTT.

The V and J genes are TRBV30 and TRBJ2-1, with 8 bases matching TRBD2. CDR3 length: 14 residues. Losses at the gene ends were 4 bases for V and 0 bases for J; bases not matched to a gene: 2. Germline-derived CDR1 and CDR2 are GTSNPN and SVGIG (reference sequence). The chain's CDR3 is CAWTGTSSYNEQFF. Here the CDR3 DNA reads TGTGCCTGGACCGGGACTAGCTCCTACAATGAGCAGTTCTTC.

This chain uses TRBV2 with TRBJ1-4; TRBD1 is a possible D gene (6 bases). Germline CDR1 reads SNHLY; CDR2 reads FYNNEI. V was shortened by 6 bases and J by 5 bases, with 13 bases between the two germline ends. The CDR3 totals 14 residues. The CDR3 sequence is CASRTGQRNEKLFF. The CDR3 bases are TGTGCCAGCAGGACCGGACAGAGAAATGAAAAACTGTTTTTT.

This chain connects TRBV4-3 to TRBJ2-2, with 8 bases lining up with TRBD1. CDR1 is LGHNA, CDR2 YSLEER, per germline. The junction had 7 bases not matched to a gene; V was cut back by 4 bases and J by 3 bases. The CDR3 has 16 amino acids. CDR3 DNA: TGCGCCAGCAGCCCATTGACAGGGGAAGACACCGGGGAGCTGTTTTTT. This translates into CASSPLTGEDTGELFF.

The chain is built from TRBV19 and TRBJ1-2; D call uncertain. Looked up from germline, CDR1 is LNHDA and CDR2 is SQIVND (reference sequence). This CDR3 contains 13 residues. V lost 6 bases and J 1 base, leaving 9 bases between the germline ends. The CDR3 DNA follows: TGTGCCAGTAGACACGCTGATAACTATGGCTACACCTTC. Protein product: CASRHADNYGYTF.

This clone has a single count. V usage is TRBV19 and J usage is TRBJ1-2, with D tentatively TRBD1 (6 bases). The germline V gene encodes CDR1 LNHDA and CDR2 SQIVND (reference sequence). CDR3 length: 17 amino acids. Trimming took off 3 bases at V and 0 bases at J, with 17 bases between the two ends. CDR3 residues: CASSMRTDSRANYGYTF. CDR3 sequence (DNA): TGTGCCAGTAGTATGCGGACGGACAGCCGTGCTAACTATGGCTACACCTTC.

The rearrangement joins TRBV7-2 to TRBJ2-3; D is possibly TRBD1 (6 bases). V dropped 5 bases and J dropped 0 bases, with 12 bases sitting between them. The CDR3 is 15 amino acids. From germline, CDR1 is SGHTA and CDR2 FQGNSA. The CDR3 DNA reads TGTGCCAGCAGCGCAGACAGGATGAGCACAGATACGCAGTATTTT. Protein sequence: CASSADRMSTDTQYF.

Comments on this clone: The same CDR3 also results from other DNA sequences found in this sample. The rearrangement uses TRBV5-1 and TRBJ1-3; D is uncertain. The germline CDR1 and CDR2 sequences are SGHRS and YFSETQ. This CDR3 has 14 amino acids. Trimming left V 3 bases short and J 4 bases short, with 11 bases between. CDR3 amino acids: CASSSSSGGNTIYF. CDR3 in DNA: TGCGCCAGCAGCTCCAGCTCGGGGGGAAACACCATATATTTT.

The rearrangement joins TRBV2 to TRBJ1-1; 11 bases are a match to TRBD1. Germline assignment: CDR1 SNHLY and CDR2 FYNNEI. V was pared by 6 bases and J by 7 bases, with 7 bases of the junction left unmatched. The CDR3 runs to 14 residues. The CDR3 region is CASRGTGGAVEAFF. The CDR3 DNA is TGTGCCAGCAGGGGGACAGGGGGGGCGGTTGAAGCTTTCTTT. Filled out from reference TRBV2 and TRBJ1-1, the complete variable domain reads EPEVTQTPSHQVTQMGQEVILRCVPISNHLYFYWYRQILGQKVEFLVSFYNNEISEKSEIFDDQFSVERPDGSNFTLKIRSTKLEDSAMYFCASRGTGGAVEAFFGQGTRLTVV.

V and J are TRBV6-5 and TRBJ1-5, with D perhaps TRBD1 (6 bases). Trimming stripped 7 bases from V and 4 bases from J, with 17 bases between. The CDR3 is 15 residues long. CDR1 is MNHEY and CDR2 is SVGAGI in the germline V gene. The DNA for the CDR3 is TGTGCCAGCATCTGGGCCAGGGGCGATAATCAGCCCCAGCATTTT. Its protein is CASIWARGDNQPQHF.

The rearrangement uses TRBV6-4 and TRBJ1-1; 7 bases map to TRBD1. V was pared by 5 bases and J by 6 bases, with 9 bases of the junction left unmatched. This CDR3 region has 14 residues. Germline V gives CDR1 MRHNA, CDR2 SNTAGT. CDR3 loop: CASSTGLQGAEAFF. The CDR3 bases are TGTGCCAGCAGTACGGGACTCCAGGGGGCTGAAGCTTTCTTT.

The chain links TRBV18 to TRBJ2-3; TRBD2 matches 9 bases. The V gene end was trimmed by 6 bases and the J gene end by 2 bases; junction bases not matched to a gene: 9. Germline CDR1 is KGHSH and CDR2 is LQKENI. The CDR3 consists of 16 residues. The CDR3 nucleotides are TGTGCCAGCTCTCCGTCTCTAGCGGGGTTCACAGATACGCAGTATTTT. Translating gives CASSPSLAGFTDTQYF. Using reference TRBV18 and TRBJ2-3 for the parts outside the CDR3, the full variable domain is NAGVMQNPRHLVRRRGQEARLRCSPMKGHSHVYWYRQLPEEGLKFMVYLQKENIIDESGMPKERFSAEFPKEGPSILRIQQVVRGDSAAYFCASSPSLAGFTDTQYFGPGTRLTVL.

The CDR3 DNA is TGTGCCACCAGTGATTCGGCGGCGGGACAGGGTTACAATGAGCAGTTCTTC. Its protein is CATSDSAAGQGYNEQFF. The V and J genes are TRBV24-1 and TRBJ2-1; 9 nucleotides align to TRBD1. This CDR3 contains 17 residues. CDR1 and CDR2 from the germline V gene are KGHDR and SFDVKD. V was clipped by 2 bases and J by 4 bases; unmatched bases: 8.

The gene calls are TRBV15 and TRBJ1-4, with D uncertain. CDR3 length: 13 residues. Trimming shortened V by 3 bases and J by 7 bases, and 9 bases separated the two germline ends. Germline assignment: CDR1 LNHNV and CDR2 YYDKDF (reference sequence). The CDR3 reads CATSSEMVEKLFF. Here the CDR3 DNA reads TGTGCCACCAGCAGCGAGATGGTTGAAAAACTGTTTTTT.

In this sample, this clone turned up once. The V call is TRBV27, the J call TRBJ1-1; D not certain. This CDR3 contains 16 residues. The V gene's germline CDR1 is MNHEY and CDR2 SMNVEV (reference sequence). Trimming cost V 2 bases and J 1 base, with 14 bases left between them. The CDR3 sequence is CASSLIAPPGNTEAFF. DNA of the CDR3: TGTGCCAGCAGTTTAATAGCTCCCCCCGGGAACACTGAAGCTTTCTTT.